Given below is one T cell receptor (beta chain) in context. The antigen is undetermined. The sample originates from a study of T cells in localized non-small cell lung cancer. General study results and limits: Owing to sequencing of a solitary tumor region, heterogeneity cannot be discounted. Across samples, adjacent lung featured a median roughly 60 of the top 100 tumor clones. Measurement of T cell clonality placed uninvolved adjacent lung highest, above the level in tumor.

Profiling relied on immunoSEQ multiplex PCR, and the TCRdb table lists in-frame clones only, not all of them. The top ten clones hold over 12% of a sample with about 1,500 clones, roughly 19% of them seen once. CDR1 GTSNPN and CDR2 SVGIG come from the germline V gene (reference sequence). The CDR3 extends over 12 amino acids. V trimming: 2 bases; J trimming: 8 bases; junction bases outside the gene matches: 3. The sample here was lung tumor tissue, taken before any cancer treatment. The TCR comes from a woman aged 35-75 years with stage I lung adenocarcinoma. The J gene is TRBJ1-2, the V gene TRBV30; 9 bases are shared with TRBD1. CDR3 loop: CAWSQGQGGYTF. The CDR3 DNA is TGTGCCTGGAGTCAGGGACAGGGAGGCTACACCTTC.